This T cell receptor (beta chain) was documented in a study of blood T cell repertoires in COVID-19. Study background: Acute and convalescent COVID-19 specimens originated in the United States, Italy and Spain. The analysed material was cDNA or gDNA that came from T cells, B-cell-depleted T cells, or PBMCs.

Generated by immunoSEQ multiplex PCR, the TCRdb table keeps only in-frame clones and is missing some. The sample records around 250,000 clones, about 82% being singletons. The germline V gene encodes CDR1 SGHTA and CDR2 FQGNSA. The CDR3 is 15 amino acids. V shed 1 base and J shed 6 bases, with 16 bases lying between them. Sequences were obtained from peripheral blood. V and J are TRBV7-2 and TRBJ2-7; D is possibly TRBD2 (7 bases). This TCR was sampled from a man aged 50 to 60 with active or convalescent COVID-19. The CDR3 nucleotides are TGTGCCAGCAGCTTAGTAGGGGGGGGCCCCCTCGAGCAGTACTTC. Its protein product is CASSLVGGGPLEQYF.